The clone carrying this TCR beta chain has ten or more counts. This specimen belongs to a study of human T cells and chemical hapten exposure. Germline V gene sequence: CDR1 KGHDR, CDR2 SFDVKD. V was shortened by 6 bases and J by 0 bases, with 7 bases between the two germline ends. This CDR3 has 14 amino acids. As to time point: patch test 1, 2 weeks after DPC sensitization. Treatment in this sample: therapeutic diphenylcyclopropenone sensitization with weekly scalp DPC. Unfractionated whole blood was the source from which total RNA was extracted. Separate cDNA molecules received unique molecular identifiers, which the library attached to them. TCRdb re-called the RACE reads through MiXCR, storing one row per CDR3 protein. This table has approximately 43,000 distinct CDR3 sequences, 3% to 4.5% appearing once.

Sample: whole blood, taken in connection with sensitization to the hapten diphenylcyclopropenone (DPC). This sequence was found in a man between 50 and 59 years old with alopecia areata. Some clones in this sample may be carry-over from other donors' samples. J is TRBJ2-2 and V is TRBV24-1; D is undetermined. CDR3 in DNA: TGTGCCACCAGTCCCCAGGCGAACACCGGGGAGCTGTTTTTT. Amino acids: CATSPQANTGELFF.